Presented here are 31 T cell receptor beta chains from one specimen sequenced in a study of control samples from healthy donors and cancer patients. Clones were read by immunoSEQ multiplex PCR, and TCRdb kept only the in-frame ones, dropping some. The sample carries some 200,000 clones, roughly 91% recorded once. The sequencing input was blood. The origin of the receptors is a young man in good health.

The rearrangement uses TRBV5-1 and TRBJ2-2, with a weak D call TRBD1 (6 bases). The V gene's germline CDR1 is SGHRS and CDR2 YFSETQ. CDR3 length: 15 residues. Trimming pared 4 bases from V and 5 bases from J, leaving 15 bases between. The CDR3 bases are TGCGCCAGCAGCCAGGCAGGGGAAAGAACCGGGGAGCTGTTTTTT. Amino acids: CASSQAGERTGELFF.

The V gene is TRBV15, the J gene TRBJ2-7, with TRBD2 as a possible D gene (5 bases). The length of the CDR3 is 15 residues. From germline, CDR1 is LNHNV and CDR2 YYDKDF (reference sequence). V lost 0 bases and J 5 bases, leaving 14 bases between the germline ends. This CDR3 is CATSRDRFSGDEQYF. CDR3 coding DNA: TGTGCCACCAGCAGAGATCGGTTTTCCGGGGACGAGCAGTACTTC.

The chain links TRBV5-8 to TRBJ1-6, with TRBD1 matching over 7 bases. The V segment lost 4 bases and the J segment 6 bases; nucleotides outside the gene matches: 7. The CDR3 has 15 amino acids. The V gene's germline CDR1 is SGHTS and CDR2 YDEGEE. CDR3 sequence reads: CASSEGTVVNSPLHF. The CDR3 DNA sequence: TGTGCCAGCAGCGAAGGGACAGTCGTTAATTCACCCCTCCACTTT.

V usage is TRBV18 and J usage is TRBJ2-3; D is unclear. The V gene lost 2 bases and the J gene lost 2 bases, with 11 bases spanning the gap. Germline lookup yields CDR1 KGHSH and CDR2 LQKENI. The CDR3 has 15 amino acids. The CDR3 region has the DNA TGTGCCAGCTCACCAAGATCTAGGACCACAGATACGCAGTATTTT. Protein product: CASSPRSRTTDTQYF.

V gene TRBV7-3 combines with J gene TRBJ1-4; D remains ambiguous. With 0 bases removed from V and 7 bases from J, the gap between germline ends came to 12 bases. Germline values: CDR1 SGHTA, CDR2 FQGTGA. There are 15 residues in the CDR3. The CDR3 loop reads CASSLTGLKSEKLFF. The CDR3, as DNA: TGTGCCAGCAGCTTAACTGGGCTGAAGTCTGAAAAACTGTTTTTT.

This sequence joins TRBV4-1 and TRBJ1-1; TRBD1 is a possible D gene (5 bases). Trimming pared 0 bases from V and 3 bases from J, leaving 29 bases between. Germline V gives CDR1 MGHRA, CDR2 YSYEKL. The CDR3 has 21 amino acids. DNA for the CDR3: TGCGCCAGCAGCCAAGATAGAACGGGGGGAGGGATGGTAGGGTTGGACACTGAAGCTTTCTTT. This translates into CASSQDRTGGGMVGLDTEAFF.

The chain couples TRBV5-6 to TRBJ2-7; 10 positions match TRBD1. Losses at the gene ends were 4 bases for V and 5 bases for J; bases not matched to a gene: 9. CDR3 length equals 15 residues. Germline V gene sequence: CDR1 SGHDT, CDR2 YYEEEE. The CDR3 sequence is CASSRPTTGGNEQYF. DNA of the CDR3: TGTGCCAGCAGCCGACCGACGACAGGGGGCAACGAGCAGTACTTC.

This clone was observed a handful of times. The J gene is TRBJ2-7, the V gene TRBV9; the D is unclear. Trimming stripped 4 bases from V and 5 bases from J, with 19 bases between. Germline lookup yields CDR1 SGDLS and CDR2 YYNGEE. This CDR3 comprises 15 residues. The CDR3 here is CASSPQPTYPHEQYF. CDR3 sequence (DNA): TGTGCCAGCAGCCCTCAACCGACTTATCCCCACGAGCAGTACTTC. Combining the CDR3 with reference TRBV9 and TRBJ2-7 gives the whole variable domain DSGVTQTPKHLITATGQRVTLRCSPRSGDLSVYWYQQSLDQGLQFLIQYYNGEERAKGNILERFSAQQFPDLHSELNLSSLELGDSALYFCASSPQPTYPHEQYFGPGTRLTVT.

The V call is TRBV18, the J call TRBJ1-6; 7 bases are a match to TRBD1. The germline CDR1 and CDR2 sequences are KGHSH and LQKENI. With V trimmed by 3 bases and J by 10 bases, 9 bases remained unmatched. The CDR3 is 15 residues long. The CDR3 reads CASSPSTGHESPLHF. CDR3 coding DNA: TGTGCCAGCTCACCCTCGACAGGGCACGAATCACCCCTCCACTTT.

V usage is TRBV9 and J usage is TRBJ1-2; D is possibly TRBD1 (6 bases). This CDR3 is 15 amino acids long. The V gene lost 0 bases and the J gene lost 0 bases, with 9 bases spanning the gap. The germline V gene encodes CDR1 SGDLS and CDR2 YYNGEE. The DNA of the CDR3 is TGTGCCAGCAGCGTAGGGGCAGGGGCTAACTATGGCTACACCTTC. Translating gives CASSVGAGANYGYTF.

This clone was counted between two and nine times. This chain joins TRBV19 and TRBJ2-7; a possible D gene is TRBD2 (5 bases). CDR3 length equals 13 residues. Germline CDR1 reads LNHDA; CDR2 reads SQIVND (reference sequence). Trimming took off 2 bases at V and 3 bases at J, with 8 bases between the two ends. CDR3 coding DNA: TGTGCCAGTAGTATATCCGGGGACTACGAGCAGTACTTC. This codes for CASSISGDYEQYF.

The chain employs TRBV29-1 and TRBJ1-2; 8 nucleotides line up with TRBD1. The germline V gene has CDR1 SQVTM and CDR2 ANQGSEA. The CDR3 spans 12 residues. V lost 5 bases, J lost 6 bases, and 5 bases stayed unmatched. The CDR3 loop is CSVRTGSDGYTF. DNA of the CDR3: TGCAGCGTTAGGACAGGGTCGGATGGCTACACCTTC.

The rearrangement links TRBV6-5 to TRBJ1-1; 8 positions agree with TRBD1. V gave up 5 bases and J gave up 0 bases; unmatched junction bases: 5. This CDR3 region has 15 residues. The germline V gene has CDR1 MNHEY and CDR2 SVGAGI. As DNA, the CDR3 is TGTGCCAGCAGTCCCGGGACAGGAATGAACACTGAAGCTTTCTTT. Translating it yields CASSPGTGMNTEAFF.

V usage is TRBV18 and J usage is TRBJ1-2; 8 bases map to TRBD1. Germline V gene lookup returns CDR1 KGHSH and CDR2 LQKENI. The CDR3 spans 15 residues. V lost 3 bases to trimming and J lost 3 bases; unmatched junction nucleotides: 6. CDR3 in amino acids: CASSPPGGADYGYTF. CDR3 DNA: TGTGCCAGCTCACCCCCAGGGGGCGCCGACTATGGCTACACCTTC.

The chain combines TRBV5-8 with TRBJ2-2; D is unresolved. The CDR3 runs to 14 residues. Germline CDR1 and CDR2: SGHTS and YDEGEE. V was clipped by 0 bases and J by 0 bases, with 3 bases between them. The CDR3: CASSLVPNTGELFF. Here the CDR3 DNA reads TGTGCCAGCAGCTTGGTACCGAACACCGGGGAGCTGTTTTTT.

Comments on this clone: Other DNA sequences in this sample translate to the same CDR3. The chain recombines TRBV5-1 with TRBJ1-4; D gene uncertain. The germline gives CDR1 SGHRS, CDR2 YFSETQ. The V end lost 4 bases, the J end lost 7 bases, and 14 bases lay between the germline ends. The CDR3 spans 14 residues. This CDR3 reads CASSPAGMGEKLFF. CDR3 DNA sequence: TGCGCCAGCAGCCCCGCGGGGATGGGTGAAAAACTGTTTTTT.

This clone was seen a few times. The rearrangement uses TRBV3-1 (or the pseudogene TRBV3-2) and TRBJ1-1, with TRBD1 as a possible D gene (5 bases). V was trimmed by 4 bases and J by 6 bases, leaving 15 bases between them. The CDR3 consists of 14 residues. Germline V gene data show CDR1 as LGHDT and CDR2 as YNNKEL (reference sequence). The CDR3 nucleotides read TGTGCCAGCAGCCCCCGACGGGGGGATGCTGAAGCTTTCTTT. This translates into CASSPRRGDAEAFF.

CDR3 loop: CASSRTETYEQYF. In DNA, the CDR3 is TGTGCCAGCAGCCGGACGGAGACCTACGAGCAGTACTTC. The rearrangement uses TRBV5-5 and TRBJ2-7; D uncertain. This CDR3 is 13 amino acids long. V gave up 4 bases and J gave up 2 bases, with 10 bases separating them. Germline lookup yields CDR1 SGHKS and CDR2 YYEKEE (reference sequence).

The chain employs TRBV28 and TRBJ1-3, with unresolved D. V was clipped by 3 bases and J by 5 bases, with 5 bases between them. CDR3 size: 12 residues. From germline, CDR1 is MDHEN and CDR2 SYDVKM. The CDR3 loop is CASSFYRNTIYF. In DNA form, the CDR3 reads TGTGCCAGCAGTTTTTATAGAAACACCATATATTTT.

The rearrangement links TRBV7-9 to TRBJ2-7; D possibly corresponds to TRBD1 (6 bases). Germline CDR1 reads SEHNR; CDR2 reads FQNEAQ (reference sequence). Trimming shortened V by 3 bases and J by 2 bases, and 17 bases separated the two germline ends. The CDR3 spans 16 residues. The CDR3 nucleotides read TGTGCCAGCAGCTTTGAAGCCGGGACATTTCCCTACGAGCAGTACTTC. Translated: CASSFEAGTFPYEQYF.

The rearrangement joins TRBV11-2 to TRBJ2-1; D gene uncertain. Germline-derived CDR1 and CDR2 are SGHAT and FQNNGV. Trimming left V 7 bases short and J 1 base short, with 11 bases between. There are 14 residues in the CDR3. As DNA, the CDR3 is TGTGCCAGCACCCCTGTTGGGTCCTACAATGAGCAGTTCTTC. Translation gives CASTPVGSYNEQFF.

This clone was seen only a few times. The rearrangement uses TRBV5-1 and TRBJ1-4; maybe TRBD1 (5 bases). In germline, CDR1 is SGHRS, CDR2 YFSETQ. Trimming pared 4 bases from V and 6 bases from J, leaving 16 bases between. CDR3 length: 15 amino acids. As DNA, the CDR3 is TGCGCCAGCAGCACTTCCGGGCAGGGCTATGAAAAACTGTTTTTT. Its protein product is CASSTSGQGYEKLFF.

V gene TRBV24-1 combines with J gene TRBJ2-5; 10 positions match TRBD1. The CDR3 runs 17 residues. V lost 3 bases, J lost 2 bases, and 8 bases stayed unmatched. In germline, CDR1 is KGHDR, CDR2 SFDVKD. The CDR3 DNA follows: TGTGCCACCAGTGATGGGGGGACAGGGGAGATACAAGAGACCCAGTACTTC. Translated: CATSDGGTGEIQETQYF.

The rearrangement links TRBV29-1 to TRBJ2-5, with D possibly called TRBD1 or TRBD2 (6 bases each). Between the trimmed V and J ends, which lost 4 bases and 5 bases, there was a span of 17 bases. In germline, CDR1 is SQVTM, CDR2 ANQGSEA. The CDR3 totals 14 residues. CDR3 amino acids: CSVVVWGAQETQYF. CDR3 in DNA: TGCAGCGTTGTAGTTTGGGGGGCGCAGGAGACCCAGTACTTC.

This chain joins TRBV30 and TRBJ2-5; no firm D call. Germline V CDR1 and CDR2: GTSNPN, SVGIG (reference sequence). The CDR3 consists of 11 residues. V was shortened by 3 bases and J by 5 bases, with 7 bases between the two germline ends. CDR3 nucleotides: TGTGCCTGGAGCCCACAGGAGACCCAGTACTTC. Translating it yields CAWSPQETQYF.

This clone has a single count. The chain uses TRBV11-3 and TRBJ2-3; D is possibly TRBD1 or TRBD2 (5 bases each). CDR1 is SGHNT, CDR2 YENEEA, per germline. V lost 3 bases, J lost 2 bases, and 9 bases lay in between. This CDR3 spans 14 amino acids. The chain's CDR3 is CASSLGPSTDTQYF. DNA for the CDR3: TGTGCCAGCAGCTTGGGACCTTCCACAGATACGCAGTATTTT.

The rearrangement uses TRBV3-1 (or the pseudogene TRBV3-2) and TRBJ1-4; D might be TRBD1 (5 bases). The germline CDR1 and CDR2 sequences are LGHDT and YNNKEL (reference sequence). CDR3 length: 14 amino acids. The ends were cut back, 4 bases at V and 5 bases at J, with 11 bases in the middle. The chain's CDR3 is CASSPRGINEKLFF. The CDR3 bases are TGTGCCAGCAGCCCGCGGGGGATAAATGAAAAACTGTTTTTT.

The chain uses TRBV4-1 and TRBJ2-3; 7 bases are shared with TRBD1. Germline V gives CDR1 MGHRA, CDR2 YSYEKL. This CDR3 contains 16 residues. With V trimmed by 3 bases and J by 4 bases, 10 bases remained unmatched. CDR3 DNA sequence: TGCGCCAGCAGCCACAAAGTTACAGGGGACCCAGATACGCAGTATTTT. Amino acids: CASSHKVTGDPDTQYF.

The J gene is TRBJ2-7, the V gene TRBV19, with 7 bases that match TRBD2. The CDR3 totals 17 residues. Germline assignment: CDR1 LNHDA and CDR2 SQIVND (reference sequence). V trimming: 3 bases; J trimming: 4 bases; junction bases outside the gene matches: 15. The CDR3 DNA reads as TGTGCCAGTAGTATCACTACCGTCGGACGGGGGGTTTACGAGCAGTACTTC. The encoded protein is CASSITTVGRGVYEQYF.

This sequence joins TRBV28 and TRBJ2-3; tentative D call: TRBD2 (9 bases). The CDR3 totals 20 residues. Germline values: CDR1 MDHEN, CDR2 SYDVKM. V was cut by 5 bases and J by 0 bases, with 27 bases left in between. In DNA, the CDR3 is TGTGCCAGCAGTCCCCGGACAGGGAAAGCGGGGGGATCCAGCACAGATACGCAGTATTTT. Protein: CASSPRTGKAGGSSTDTQYF.

The chain is built from TRBV29-1 and TRBJ2-1; TRBD2 agrees at 9 bases. This CDR3 has 11 residues. Germline V gene sequence: CDR1 SQVTM, CDR2 ANQGSEA. Trimming cost V 4 bases and J 8 bases; bases outside gene matches: 0. DNA of the CDR3: TGCAGCGTTGGCGGGAGGGATGAGCAGTTCTTC. This sequence encodes CSVGGRDEQFF.